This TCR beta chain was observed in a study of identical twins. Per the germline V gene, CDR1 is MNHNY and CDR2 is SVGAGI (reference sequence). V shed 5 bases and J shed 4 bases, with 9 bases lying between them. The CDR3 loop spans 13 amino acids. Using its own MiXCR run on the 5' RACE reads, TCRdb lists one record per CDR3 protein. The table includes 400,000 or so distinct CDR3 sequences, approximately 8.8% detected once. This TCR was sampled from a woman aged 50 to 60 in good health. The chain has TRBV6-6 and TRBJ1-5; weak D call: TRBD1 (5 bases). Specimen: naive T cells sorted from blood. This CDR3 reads CASSNPGNQPQHF. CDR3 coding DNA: TGTGCCAGCAGTAATCCAGGGAATCAGCCCCAGCATTTT.